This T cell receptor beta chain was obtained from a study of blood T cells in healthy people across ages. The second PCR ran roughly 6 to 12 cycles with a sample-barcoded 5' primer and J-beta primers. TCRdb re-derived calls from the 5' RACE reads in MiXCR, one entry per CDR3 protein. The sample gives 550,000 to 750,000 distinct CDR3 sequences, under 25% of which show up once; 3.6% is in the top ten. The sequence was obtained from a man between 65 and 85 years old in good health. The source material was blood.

For the CDR3, the DNA is TGTGCCAGCAGCTTAACGTGGGGCAATGAGCAGTTCTTC. Translating it yields CASSLTWGNEQFF. The J gene is TRBJ2-7, the V gene TRBV7-3; D not resolved. The J call may be faulty, since TRBJ2-1 better matches the DNA end. This CDR3 has 13 residues. Per germline, CDR1 SGHTA and CDR2 FQGTGA.